The entry below gives a single T cell receptor beta chain sequence along with its context. In this sample, this clonotype turned up many times. The antigen it recognizes is unknown. The record has no base qualities; no much larger clone is one base away. CDR1 and CDR2 are drawn from the germline V gene (reference sequence): SSHAT, FNYEAQ. The CDR3 covers 17 residues, taking in both the cysteine and the phenylalanine. Left in the record is the CDR3 DNA by itself, 51 bases read in frame from the first base. The trim is 0 bases for V and 5 bases for J, with a gap of 14 bases between the germline ends. The data stem from a study of CD8+CD57+ T cells in acquired aplastic anemia (dated by TCRdb to the late 2010s). Background on the whole study: DNA extracted from sorted CD4+ and CD8+ cells had a mean of approximately 3.4 ug, with a range of roughly 0.19 to 27.4 ug. An average of around 10 million reads for CD4+ cells and approximately 11 million reads for CD8+ cells was obtained from healthy donor samples. Study-wide conclusions, independent of this receptor: CD8+ Simpson's diversity did not differ significantly between patients and healthy controls (P=0.060). Approximately 31 CD8+ CDR3 sequences were found in both patients and controls but appeared to be highly expressed in patients and within the immunodominant clones of the patients.

TCR beta VDJ combination and CDR3 sequence profiling used genomic DNA as the template. TCR repertoire sequencing was run on an Illumina HiSeq 2000. The authors' pipeline ran thus. Repertoires were assessed using TRBV/TRBJ rearrangement plots, CDR3 size and DJ length profiles, and Simpson's diversity index. Whichever DNA sequence was most abundant in the deep sequencing data was defined as the immunodominant clone. CDR3 amino acid sequences were checked for sharing between subjects and were compared against published repertoires and the VDJdb database. TCRdb handled the public reads itself, with Q25 trimming in fastp and clone calling in MiXCR, and kept productive beta chains. Each CDR3 protein appears once, grouped with its most common genes and DNA. It is TCRdb's table, rather than the study itself, that gives the V and J calls and clone size. The sample table contains 95,000 to 120,000 distinct CDR3 sequences; only one count was recorded for around half of them. The ten largest clones take up under 35% of the sample.

In this study, sorted CD4+ and CD8+ T cells from the blood of healthy subjects and of severe aplastic anemia patients had their TCR repertoires deep-sequenced. Ficoll-Paque density gradient centrifugation was used to isolate peripheral blood mononuclear cells. Before DNA extraction, CD4+ and CD8+ T cells were sorted with FACS or magnetic beads. This receptor chain uses TRBV7-7 and TRBJ1-6, and TRBD1 may be the D gene, going by 5 matching bases. The clonotype comes from a human donor in good health, serving as a control. Sample: sorted CD4+, CD8+, or CD8+CD57+ T cells (not recorded which) from PBMCs. The base sequence is TGTGCCAGCAGCTTAGCGAGGGGAGGGAAACATAATTCACCCCTCCACTTT. This yields the protein CASSLARGGKHNSPLHF.